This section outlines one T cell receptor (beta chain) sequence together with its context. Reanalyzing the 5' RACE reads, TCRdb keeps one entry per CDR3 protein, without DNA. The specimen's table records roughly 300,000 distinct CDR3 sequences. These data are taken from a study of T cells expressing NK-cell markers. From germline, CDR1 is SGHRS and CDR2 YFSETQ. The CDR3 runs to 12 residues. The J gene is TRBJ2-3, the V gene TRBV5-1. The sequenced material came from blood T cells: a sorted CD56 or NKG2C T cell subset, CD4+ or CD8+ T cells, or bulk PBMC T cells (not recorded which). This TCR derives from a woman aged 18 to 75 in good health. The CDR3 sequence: CASSQDQDTQYF.